This T cell receptor beta chain is from a study of blood T cell repertoires in COVID-19. About the research overall: COVID-19 samples from acute and convalescent phases originated in the United States, Italy and Spain. T cells, B-cell-depleted T cells, or PBMCs supplied cDNA or gDNA.

The V segment lost 3 bases and the J segment 5 bases; nucleotides outside the gene matches: 5. The CDR3 is made up of 14 amino acids. Per germline, CDR1 SGHAT and CDR2 FQDESV (reference sequence). In the authors' workflow: Quantification of nucleated cells was approximated via reference gene primer amplification. Data came from immunoSEQ multiplex PCR; TCRdb stores just in-frame clones and leaves some out. That table supplies the V and J calls and clone size; D and trimming were determined from the DNA. The table has under 80,000 clones, over 75% seen once. V gene TRBV11-1 combines with J gene TRBJ1-2, with TRBD1 identical over 8 bases. This sequence originates from a man aged 50-59 years with acute or convalescent COVID-19. The specimen sequenced was peripheral blood. The DNA of the CDR3 is TGTGCCAGCAGCTTGGACAGGGCCGGGTATGGCTACACCTTC. It specifies CASSLDRAGYGYTF.